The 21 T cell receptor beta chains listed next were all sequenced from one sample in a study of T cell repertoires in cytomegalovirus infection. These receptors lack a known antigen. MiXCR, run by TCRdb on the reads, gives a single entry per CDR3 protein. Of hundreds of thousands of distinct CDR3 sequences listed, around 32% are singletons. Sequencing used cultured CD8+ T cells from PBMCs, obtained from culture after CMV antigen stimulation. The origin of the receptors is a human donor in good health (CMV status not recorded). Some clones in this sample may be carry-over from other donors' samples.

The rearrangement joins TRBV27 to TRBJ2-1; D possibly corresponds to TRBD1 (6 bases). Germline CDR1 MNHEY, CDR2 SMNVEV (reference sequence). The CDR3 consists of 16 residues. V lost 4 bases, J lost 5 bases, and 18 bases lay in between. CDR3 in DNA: TGTGCCAGCAGTTCCCTTACAGAGGGGGAAAACAATGAGCAGTTCTTC. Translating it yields CASSSLTEGENNEQFF.

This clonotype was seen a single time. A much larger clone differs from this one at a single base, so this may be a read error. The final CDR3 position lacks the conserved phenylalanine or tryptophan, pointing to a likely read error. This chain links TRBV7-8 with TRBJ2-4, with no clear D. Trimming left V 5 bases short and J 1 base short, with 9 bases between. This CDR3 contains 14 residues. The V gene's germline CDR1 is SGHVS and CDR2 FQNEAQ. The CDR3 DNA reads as TGTGCCAGCAGCACTCCAAGGGCCAAAAACATTCAGTACCTC. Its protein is CASSTPRAKNIQYL.

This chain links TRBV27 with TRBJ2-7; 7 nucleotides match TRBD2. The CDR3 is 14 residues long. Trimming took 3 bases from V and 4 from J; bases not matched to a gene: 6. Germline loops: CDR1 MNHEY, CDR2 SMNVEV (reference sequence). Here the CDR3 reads CASSFGGKGYEQYF. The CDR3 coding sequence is TGTGCCAGCAGTTTCGGGGGGAAGGGGTACGAGCAGTACTTC.

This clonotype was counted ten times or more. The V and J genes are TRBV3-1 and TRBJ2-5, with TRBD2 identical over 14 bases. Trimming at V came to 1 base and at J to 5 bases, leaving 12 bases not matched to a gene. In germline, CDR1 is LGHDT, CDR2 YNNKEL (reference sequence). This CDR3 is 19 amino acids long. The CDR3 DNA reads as TGTGCCAGCAGCCAAGCTTCCTGGACTAGCGGGGGGCCGAGGGAGACCCAGTACTTC. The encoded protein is CASSQASWTSGGPRETQYF.

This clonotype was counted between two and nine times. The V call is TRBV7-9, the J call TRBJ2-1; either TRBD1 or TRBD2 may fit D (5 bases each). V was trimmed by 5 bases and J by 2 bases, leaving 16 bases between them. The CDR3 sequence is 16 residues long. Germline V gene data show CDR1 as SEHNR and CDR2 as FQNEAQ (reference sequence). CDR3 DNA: TGTGCCAGCAGCCAAGGGTGGGACGGGACCTACAATGAGCAGTTCTTC. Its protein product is CASSQGWDGTYNEQFF.

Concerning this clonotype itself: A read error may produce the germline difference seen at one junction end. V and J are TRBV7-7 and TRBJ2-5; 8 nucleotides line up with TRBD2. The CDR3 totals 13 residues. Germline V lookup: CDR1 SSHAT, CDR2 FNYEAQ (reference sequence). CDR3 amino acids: CASSSLAERTQYF. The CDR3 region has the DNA TGTGCTAGCAGCTCACTAGCGGAACGGACCCAGTACTTC.

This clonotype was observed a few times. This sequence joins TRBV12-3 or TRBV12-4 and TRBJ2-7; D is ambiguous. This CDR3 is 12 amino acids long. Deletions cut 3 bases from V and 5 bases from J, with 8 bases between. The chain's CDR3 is CASSFGLDEQYV. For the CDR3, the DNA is TGTGCCAGCAGTTTCGGCCTGGACGAGCAGTACGTC.

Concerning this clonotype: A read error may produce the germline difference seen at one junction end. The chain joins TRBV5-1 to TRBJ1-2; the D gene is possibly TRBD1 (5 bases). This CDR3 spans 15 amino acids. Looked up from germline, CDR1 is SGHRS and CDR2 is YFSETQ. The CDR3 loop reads CTSSPREGSNEGYTF. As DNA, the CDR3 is TGCACCAGCAGCCCCAGGGAGGGATCTAATGAGGGCTACACCTTC.

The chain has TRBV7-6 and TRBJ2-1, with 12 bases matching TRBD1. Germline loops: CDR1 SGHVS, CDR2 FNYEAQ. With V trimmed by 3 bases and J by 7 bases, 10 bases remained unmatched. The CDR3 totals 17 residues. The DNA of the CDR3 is TGTGCCAGCAGCTTTGGCCCGGGACAGGGGGCGAGAAATGAGCAGTTCTTC. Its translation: CASSFGPGQGARNEQFF.

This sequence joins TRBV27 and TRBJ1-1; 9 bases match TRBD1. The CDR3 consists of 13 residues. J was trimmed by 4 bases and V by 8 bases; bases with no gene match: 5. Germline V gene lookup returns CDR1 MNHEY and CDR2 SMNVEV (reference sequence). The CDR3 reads CASAYRGRTEAFF. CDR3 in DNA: TGTGCCAGCGCCTACAGGGGGCGCACTGAAGCTTTCTTT.

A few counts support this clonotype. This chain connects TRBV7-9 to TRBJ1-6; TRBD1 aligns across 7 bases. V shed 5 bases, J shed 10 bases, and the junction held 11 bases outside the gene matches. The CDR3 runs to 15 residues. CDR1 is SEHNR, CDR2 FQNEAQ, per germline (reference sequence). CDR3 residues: CASSGDRVKRSPLHF. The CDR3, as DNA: TGTGCCAGCAGCGGCGACAGGGTGAAGCGATCACCCCTCCACTTT.

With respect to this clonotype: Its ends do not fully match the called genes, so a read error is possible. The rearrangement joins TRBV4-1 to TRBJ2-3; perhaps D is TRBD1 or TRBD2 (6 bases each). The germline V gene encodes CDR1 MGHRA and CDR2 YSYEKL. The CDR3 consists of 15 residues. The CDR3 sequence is CASSPEPGAGDTQYF. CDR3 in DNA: TGTGCCAGCAGCCCCGAGCCGGGGGCCGGGGATACGCAGTATTTT.

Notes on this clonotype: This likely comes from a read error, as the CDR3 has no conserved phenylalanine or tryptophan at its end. This chain's CDR3 is CASGGTGNTGELFC. The CDR3 DNA is TGTGCCAGCGGGGGGACAGGGAACACCGGGGAGCTGTTTTGT. The chain is built from TRBV6-2 or TRBV6-3 and TRBJ2-2, with TRBD1 matching over 8 bases. Per germline, CDR1 MNHEY and CDR2 SVGEGT. The CDR3 has 14 amino acids. Trimming cost V 8 bases and J 1 base; bases outside gene matches: 3.

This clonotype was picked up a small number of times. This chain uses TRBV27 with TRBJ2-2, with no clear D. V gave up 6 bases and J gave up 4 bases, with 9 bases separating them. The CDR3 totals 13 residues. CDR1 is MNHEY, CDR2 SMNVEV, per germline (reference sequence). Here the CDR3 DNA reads TGTGCCAGCAGCCCCTTACCCACCGGGGAGCTGTTTTTT. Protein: CASSPLPTGELFF.

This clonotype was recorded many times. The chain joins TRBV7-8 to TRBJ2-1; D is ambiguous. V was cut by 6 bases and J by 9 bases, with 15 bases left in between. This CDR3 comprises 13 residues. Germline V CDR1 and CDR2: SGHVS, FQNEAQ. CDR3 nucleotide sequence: TGTGCCAGCAGTCTTACTAAGATGTCTGAGCAGTTCTTC. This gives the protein CASSLTKMSEQFF.

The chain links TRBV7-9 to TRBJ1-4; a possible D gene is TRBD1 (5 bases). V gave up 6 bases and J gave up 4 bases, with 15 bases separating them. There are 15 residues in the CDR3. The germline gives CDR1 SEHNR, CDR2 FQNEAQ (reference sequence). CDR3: CASRAGEGINEKLFF. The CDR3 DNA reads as TGTGCCAGCAGAGCCGGGGAGGGGATTAATGAAAAACTGTTTTTT.

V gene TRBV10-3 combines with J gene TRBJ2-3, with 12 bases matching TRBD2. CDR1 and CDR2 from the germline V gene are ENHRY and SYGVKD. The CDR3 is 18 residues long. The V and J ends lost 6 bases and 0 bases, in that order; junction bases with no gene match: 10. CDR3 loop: CAIRDLAGGLPSTDTQYF. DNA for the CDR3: TGTGCCATCAGGGATCTAGCGGGGGGGCTCCCTAGCACAGATACGCAGTATTTT.

In DNA form, the CDR3 reads TGTGCCAGCAGCTTAAACCGCCCATCCTACGAGCAGTACTTC. It is translated as CASSLNRPSYEQYF. V gene TRBV7-2 combines with J gene TRBJ2-7; the D is unclear. This CDR3 region has 14 residues. Deletions cut 2 bases from V and 1 base from J, with 9 bases between. The germline gives CDR1 SGHTA, CDR2 FQGNSA.

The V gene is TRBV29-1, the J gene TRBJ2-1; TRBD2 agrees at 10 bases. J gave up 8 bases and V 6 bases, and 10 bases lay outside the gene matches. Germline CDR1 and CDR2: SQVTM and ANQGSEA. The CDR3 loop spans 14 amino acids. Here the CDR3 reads CSVPLAGVTYEQFF. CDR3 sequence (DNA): TGCAGCGTCCCCCTAGCGGGGGTTACCTATGAGCAGTTCTTC.

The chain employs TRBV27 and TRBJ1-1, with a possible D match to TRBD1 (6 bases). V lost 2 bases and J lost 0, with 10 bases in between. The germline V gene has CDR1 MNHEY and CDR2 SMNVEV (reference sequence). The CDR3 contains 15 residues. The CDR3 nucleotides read TGTGCCAGCAGTTTAGAACAGGGAGTGAACACTGAAGCTTTCTTT. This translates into CASSLEQGVNTEAFF.

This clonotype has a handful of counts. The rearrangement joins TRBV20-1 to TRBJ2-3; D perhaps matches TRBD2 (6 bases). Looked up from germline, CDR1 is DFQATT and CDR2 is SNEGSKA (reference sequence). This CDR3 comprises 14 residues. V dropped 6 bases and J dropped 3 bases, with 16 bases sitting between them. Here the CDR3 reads CSAEEAGTTDTQYF. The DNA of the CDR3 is TGCAGTGCCGAGGAGGCAGGGACTACAGATACGCAGTATTTT.